This T cell receptor beta chain derives from a study of T cell repertoires in cytomegalovirus infection. Study-wide results and caveats: In two of eight donors, the top clonotype was HLA-C-restricted CMV-specific.

As for this clonotype: The antigen is undetermined.

TCRdb fed the reads into MiXCR, producing one record per CDR3 protein. The repertoire holds 250,000 to 300,000 distinct CDR3 sequences, with about 25% as singletons. This TCR came from a human donor in good health (CMV status not recorded). Some clones in this sample may be carry-over from other donors' samples. The sequenced sample was PBMCs.

The CDR3 DNA is TGTGCCAGCAGCCCGAGCGGGCCCAGAGGAGAGACCCAGTACTTC. Translated, it gives CASSPSGPRGETQYF. The chain recombines TRBV7-3 with TRBJ2-5, with D maybe TRBD2 (6 bases). Germline V gives CDR1 SGHTA, CDR2 FQGTGA. The CDR3 is made up of 15 amino acids. The V and J ends lost 5 bases and 4 bases respectively, with 17 bases between them. Drawing the rest from reference TRBV7-3 and TRBJ2-5, the complete variable domain is GAGVSQTPSNKVTEKGKYVELRCDPISGHTALYWYRQSLGQGPEFLIYFQGTGAADDSGLPNDRFFAVRPEGSVSTLKIQRTERGDSAVYLCASSPSGPRGETQYFGPGTRLLVL.